This TCR beta chain emerged from a study of identical twins. The germline gives CDR1 SGHRS, CDR2 YFSETQ. The length of the CDR3 is 16 residues. Trimming removed 0 bases from V and 0 bases from J, with 10 bases in between. From the 5' RACE reads, TCRdb called clonotypes with MiXCR, one entry per CDR3 protein. This sample has 1.5 million to 2 million distinct CDR3 sequences, with about 32% found just once. Study observations and caveats: Sequences that were out-of-frame, alpha and twin-shared displayed an excess of low generation probability.

In this sample, this clonotype turned up a few times. Its cognate antigen is unknown. Sequenced sample: cord blood. This chain uses TRBV5-1 with TRBJ2-1, with D hard to call. The sequence derives from a newborn girl in good health. Written as DNA, the CDR3 is TGCGCCAGCAGCTTGGGAGCTGAATACTCCTACAATGAGCAGTTCTTC. Protein: CASSLGAEYSYNEQFF.